This passage covers 5 T cell receptor beta chains from one sample sequenced in a study of T-cell memory formation after mild COVID-19. TCRdb re-called the 5' RACE reads through MiXCR, storing one row per CDR3 protein. The repertoire has more than 350,000 distinct CDR3 sequences, approximately 21% of them found once; the top ten carry approximately 12%. The specimen sequenced was PBMCs or a T cell subset sorted from them (not recorded which). Source of these receptors: an adult woman who had mild COVID-19 (a few samples of this study predate the infection). Cell type and time point are not known.

This rearrangement joins TRBV4-1 to TRBJ1-5; perhaps TRBD1 as D (5 bases). V was cut by 2 bases and J by 2 bases, with 10 bases left in between. Per the germline V gene, CDR1 is MGHRA and CDR2 is YSYEKL. There are 15 residues in the CDR3. The CDR3: CASSQRGVGNQPQHF. CDR3 bases: TGCGCCAGCAGCCAAAGGGGAGTTGGCAATCAGCCCCAGCATTTT.

V gene TRBV5-1 combines with J gene TRBJ1-1, with TRBD1 as a possible D gene (5 bases). V was cut by 0 bases and J by 6 bases, with 9 bases left in between. CDR1 is SGHRS, CDR2 YFSETQ, per germline. CDR3 length: 13 residues. This CDR3 reads CASSLVQVSEAFF. In DNA, the CDR3 is TGCGCCAGCAGCTTGGTACAGGTTTCTGAAGCTTTCTTT.

The DNA of the CDR3 is TGCAGTGCTAGGAGTGGGAGGTGGGCCTACGAGCAGTACTTC. Protein sequence: CSARSGRWAYEQYF. The chain is built from TRBV20-1 and TRBJ2-7, with D maybe TRBD2 (6 bases). CDR1 is DFQATT, CDR2 SNEGSKA, per germline (reference sequence). The CDR3 loop spans 14 amino acids. Trimming removed 3 bases from V and 2 bases from J, with 14 bases in between.

V gene TRBV6-1 combines with J gene TRBJ1-1; 7 bases are a match to TRBD1. The CDR3 contains 13 residues. Germline CDR1 reads MNHNS; CDR2 reads SASEGT. V trimming: 4 bases; J trimming: 7 bases; junction bases outside the gene matches: 6. The CDR3, as DNA: TGTGCCAGCAGTGTAACCGGGACAGTTGAAGCTTTCTTT. Translation: CASSVTGTVEAFF.

J is TRBJ1-1 and V is TRBV6-2 or TRBV6-3; TRBD1 is a possible D gene (5 bases). The CDR3 consists of 14 residues. With 5 bases removed from V and 1 base from J, the gap between germline ends came to 11 bases. Germline-derived CDR1 and CDR2 are MNHEY and SVGEGT. CDR3: CASSTRRENTEAFF. In nucleotides, the CDR3 is TGTGCCAGCAGTACTCGCAGGGAGAACACTGAAGCTTTCTTT.